Sequencing of this T cell receptor (beta chain) was carried out in a study of CD8 T cells in ankylosing spondylitis. V lost 5 bases and J lost 7; bases outside the gene matches: 8. This CDR3 has 13 residues. The germline V gene encodes CDR1 SGHAT and CDR2 FQNNGV. Whole-study findings and limits: Matched ankylosing spondylitis synovial fluid reportedly showed significant enrichment of disease-linked clones. Typical of ankylosing spondylitis blood, it appeared, was a TCR beta motif of roughly eight highly homologous variants.

This clonotype was counted only a few times. Its specificity is not known. TCRdb recomputed calls from the 5' RACE reads with MiXCR, one row per CDR3 protein. Of about 220,000 distinct CDR3 sequences in the sample, about 7.3% were seen once. Sample: blood, either unsorted or a sorted T cell fraction (not recorded which). The rearrangement joins TRBV11-2 to TRBJ2-7; TRBD1 aligns across 7 bases. This clonotype was sampled from a male donor with ankylosing spondylitis. In DNA, the CDR3 is TGTGCCAGCAGCCCAGGTACAGGGGTTGAGCAGTACTTC. Protein product: CASSPGTGVEQYF.